The 8 T cell receptor beta chains below come from one sample, sequenced in a study of CD8+ T cells in alopecia areata. Following extraction, RNA underwent reverse transcription to cDNA, which served as the sequencing template. Assay used: immunoSEQ multiplex PCR; TCRdb lists only in-frame clones, some missing. The sample includes about 150,000 clones, 50% to 65% of them seen just once. Sequencing input: CD4+ T cells sorted from blood. These receptors came from a human donor in good health.

This clone was detected only a few times. V usage is TRBV28 and J usage is TRBJ1-2; a weak D match, TRBD1 (5 bases). CDR1 MDHEN and CDR2 SYDVKM come from the germline V gene. The CDR3 extends over 13 amino acids. Trimming stripped 6 bases from V and 5 bases from J, with 13 bases between. The CDR3 loop is CASSSNPGYGYTF. The DNA of the CDR3 is TGTGCCAGCAGCTCGAACCCAGGGTATGGCTACACCTTC.

This sequence joins TRBV29-1 and TRBJ2-3, with 10 bases matching TRBD1. This CDR3 has 14 amino acids. CDR1 SQVTM and CDR2 ANQGSEA come from the germline V gene. Trimming at V came to 5 bases and at J to 2 bases, leaving 4 bases not matched to a gene. This chain's CDR3 is CSVRGQGPTDTQYF. The CDR3 nucleotides read TGCAGCGTTCGGGGACAGGGGCCCACAGATACGCAGTATTTT.

The chain links TRBV4-1 to TRBJ1-5; 7 nucleotides match TRBD1. The V gene end was trimmed by 0 bases and the J gene end by 7 bases; junction bases not matched to a gene: 12. CDR1 is MGHRA and CDR2 is YSYEKL in the germline V gene. This CDR3 spans 17 amino acids. Here the CDR3 reads CASSQESIRDRRQPQHF. In DNA, the CDR3 is TGCGCCAGCAGCCAAGAATCCATCCGGGACAGAAGGCAGCCCCAGCATTTT.

The CDR3 nucleotides are TGCAGCGGCTCGCAGACAACTACCGGGGAGCTGTTTTTT. It translates to CSGSQTTTGELFF. This chain connects TRBV29-1 to TRBJ2-2; no definite D call. Germline lookup yields CDR1 SQVTM and CDR2 ANQGSEA. This CDR3 comprises 13 residues. V was cut by 7 bases and J by 5 bases, with 14 bases left in between.

A few counts support this clone. The J gene is TRBJ2-3, the V gene TRBV14; TRBD2 matches at 13 bases. In germline, CDR1 is SGHDN, CDR2 FVKESK. Unmatched junction bases numbered 7, after V lost 4 bases and J lost 3 bases. This CDR3 comprises 17 residues. The CDR3 region is CASSRTSGRGPTDTQYF. Written as DNA, the CDR3 is TGTGCCAGCAGCCGGACTAGCGGGAGAGGCCCGACAGATACGCAGTATTTT.

The chain uses TRBV2 and TRBJ2-3, with D maybe TRBD1 (6 bases). The CDR3 spans 13 residues. Per the germline V gene, CDR1 is SNHLY and CDR2 is FYNNEI. The ends were cut back, 7 bases at V and 0 bases at J, with 8 bases in the middle. Here the CDR3 DNA reads TGTGCCAGCACAGGGGATAGCACAGATACGCAGTATTTT. The encoded protein is CASTGDSTDTQYF.

The J gene is TRBJ1-2, the V gene TRBV4-1; TRBD1 agrees at 9 bases. Germline assignment: CDR1 MGHRA and CDR2 YSYEKL. The CDR3 has 18 amino acids. The ends lost 2 bases at V and 1 base at J; junction bases unmatched: 11. As DNA, the CDR3 is TGCGCCAGCAGCCAACCGTCGGGACAGGGAGTCAATAACTATGGCTACACCTTC. This codes for CASSQPSGQGVNNYGYTF.

The chain carries TRBV2 and TRBJ2-7, with D perhaps matching TRBD1 or TRBD2 (5 bases each). Germline assignment: CDR1 SNHLY and CDR2 FYNNEI. Deletions cut 3 bases from V and 0 bases from J, with 12 bases between. The CDR3 is 15 residues long. The CDR3 region is CASSDFGTVSYEQYF. The CDR3 region has the DNA TGTGCCAGCAGTGACTTCGGGACGGTCTCCTACGAGCAGTACTTC.